The clone carrying this T cell receptor beta chain was observed at least ten times. Antigen specificity is unknown. The CDR3 extends over 13 amino acids. Germline V CDR1 and CDR2: SEHNR, FQNEAQ (reference sequence). V lost 5 bases and J 4 bases, leaving 12 bases between the germline ends. The data were obtained in a study of T cell repertoires in cytomegalovirus infection. The wider study: Evidence of both CMV infection and a matching HLA type came from public TCR beta signatures. General observations from the study: Summed frequency of public TCR beta families distinguished CMV carriers with the relevant HLA. HLA-C-restricted CMV clonotypes gave the most frequent clonotype in two of eight donors.

One entry per CDR3 protein results from TCRdb running MiXCR on the reads. The data hold a few hundred thousand distinct CDR3 sequences, with about 23% observed a single time. This receptor was identified in a human donor in good health (CMV status not recorded). Some clones in this sample may be carry-over from other donors' samples. The chain links TRBV7-9 to TRBJ2-7; tentatively, D is TRBD1 (5 bases). Sequenced sample: CD8+ T cells from PBMCs. The CDR3 nucleotides are TGTGCCAGCAGCCTAAATTCAGGGTACGAGCAGTACTTC. It specifies CASSLNSGYEQYF.